The clone carrying this T cell receptor beta chain was counted at least ten times. Its cognate antigen is unknown. After constant-region reverse-primer amplification, full-length variable regions underwent semi-nested PCR with Nested Universal Primer A. TCRdb re-called the 5' RACE reads with MiXCR, one entry per CDR3 protein. The sample holds about 50,000 distinct CDR3 sequences, 28% seen once. Findings of the study overall: Whole repertoires were not studied in the larger cohort, only one V-J beta rearrangement.

The CDR3 consists of 15 residues. The V gene lost 1 base and the J gene lost 4 bases, with 11 bases spanning the gap. Germline V lookup: CDR1 SGHVS, CDR2 FQNEAQ. Naive CD4+ T cells were purified with Tregs depleted by CD25. The rearrangement uses TRBV7-8 and TRBJ2-1; tentatively, D is TRBD2 (6 bases). The sequence was collected from a female donor with breast cancer. Source material: naive CD4+ T cells sorted from blood. Subset defined: naive CD4+ T cells, CD4+CD45RA+CD25-. In nucleotides, the CDR3 is TGTGCCAGCAGCTTAGATCGGGGGTCGTACAATGAGCAGTTCTTC. This gives the protein CASSLDRGSYNEQFF.